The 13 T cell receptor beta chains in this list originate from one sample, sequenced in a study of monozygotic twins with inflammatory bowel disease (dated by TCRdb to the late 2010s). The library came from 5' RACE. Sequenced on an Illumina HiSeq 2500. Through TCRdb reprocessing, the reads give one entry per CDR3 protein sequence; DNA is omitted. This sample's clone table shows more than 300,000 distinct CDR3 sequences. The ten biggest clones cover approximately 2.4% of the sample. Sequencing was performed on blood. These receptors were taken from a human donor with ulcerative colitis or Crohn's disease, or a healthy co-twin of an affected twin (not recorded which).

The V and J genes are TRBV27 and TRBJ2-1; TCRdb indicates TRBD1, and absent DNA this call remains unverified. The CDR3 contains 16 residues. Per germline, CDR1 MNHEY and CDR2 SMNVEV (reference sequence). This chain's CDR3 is CASSTRTGDRYNEQFF.

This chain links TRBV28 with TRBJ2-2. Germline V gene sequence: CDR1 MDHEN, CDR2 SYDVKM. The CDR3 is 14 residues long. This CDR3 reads CASTLAGRTGELFF.

The CDR3 protein is CASSMTGSSNTQYF. This chain connects TRBV5-5 to TRBJ2-3; as DNA is missing, the TRBD1 call by TCRdb cannot be tested. CDR1 SGHKS and CDR2 YYEKEE come from the germline V gene (reference sequence). The CDR3 has 14 residues.

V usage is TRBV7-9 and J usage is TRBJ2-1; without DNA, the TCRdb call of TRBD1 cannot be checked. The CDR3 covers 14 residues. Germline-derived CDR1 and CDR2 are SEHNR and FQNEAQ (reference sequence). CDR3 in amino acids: CASSFGFPGNEQFF. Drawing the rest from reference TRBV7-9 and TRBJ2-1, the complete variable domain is DTGVSQNPRHKITKRGQNVTFRCDPISEHNRLYWYRQTLGQGPEFLTYFQNEAQLEKSRLLSDRFSAERPKGSFSTLEIQRTEQGDSAMYLCASSFGFPGNEQFFGPGTRLTVL.

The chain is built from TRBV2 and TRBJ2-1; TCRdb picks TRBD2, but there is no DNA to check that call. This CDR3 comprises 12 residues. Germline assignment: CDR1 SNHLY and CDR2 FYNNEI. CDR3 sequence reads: CASNVLVNEQFF. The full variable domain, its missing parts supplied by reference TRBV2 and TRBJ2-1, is EPEVTQTPSHQVTQMGQEVILRCVPISNHLYFYWYRQILGQKVEFLVSFYNNEISEKSEIFDDQFSVERPDGSNFTLKIRSTKLEDSAMYFCASNVLVNEQFFGPGTRLTVL.

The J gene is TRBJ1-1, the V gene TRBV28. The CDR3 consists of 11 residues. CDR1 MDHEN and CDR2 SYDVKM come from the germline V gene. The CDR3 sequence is CASSFPTEAFF.

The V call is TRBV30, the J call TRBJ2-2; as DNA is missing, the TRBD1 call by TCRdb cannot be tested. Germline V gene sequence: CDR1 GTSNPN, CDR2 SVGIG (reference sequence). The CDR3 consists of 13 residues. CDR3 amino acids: CACNRANTGELFF. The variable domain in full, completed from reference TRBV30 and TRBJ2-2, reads SQTIHQWPATLVQPVGSPLSLECTVEGTSNPNLYWYRQAAGRGLQLLFYSVGIGQISSEVPQNLSASRPQDRQFILSSKKLLLSDSGFYLCACNRANTGELFFGEGSRLTVL.

CDR3 residues: CASSWDRGSSYEQYF. The chain joins TRBV6-5 to TRBJ2-7; TCRdb indicates TRBD1, and absent DNA this call remains unverified. The CDR3 length is 15 residues. Germline-derived CDR1 and CDR2 are MNHEY and SVGAGI.

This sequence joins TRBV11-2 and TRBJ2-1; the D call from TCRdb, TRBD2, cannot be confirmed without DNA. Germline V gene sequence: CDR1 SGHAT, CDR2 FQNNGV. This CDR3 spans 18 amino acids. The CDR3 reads CASSLVLLAGGSYNEQFF.

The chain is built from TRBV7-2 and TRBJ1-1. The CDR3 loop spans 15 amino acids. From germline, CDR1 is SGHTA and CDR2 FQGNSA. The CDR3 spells CASSLGGMGNTEAFF.

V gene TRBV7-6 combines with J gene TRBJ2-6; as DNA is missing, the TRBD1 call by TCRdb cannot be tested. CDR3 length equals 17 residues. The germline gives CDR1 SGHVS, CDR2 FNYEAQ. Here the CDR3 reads CASSLTDRGLGANVLTF.

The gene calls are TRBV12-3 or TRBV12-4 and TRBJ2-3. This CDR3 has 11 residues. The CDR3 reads CASSNLDTQYF.

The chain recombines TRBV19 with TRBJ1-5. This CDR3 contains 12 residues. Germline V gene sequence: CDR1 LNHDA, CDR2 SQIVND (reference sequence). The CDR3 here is CASSIGATAQHF.